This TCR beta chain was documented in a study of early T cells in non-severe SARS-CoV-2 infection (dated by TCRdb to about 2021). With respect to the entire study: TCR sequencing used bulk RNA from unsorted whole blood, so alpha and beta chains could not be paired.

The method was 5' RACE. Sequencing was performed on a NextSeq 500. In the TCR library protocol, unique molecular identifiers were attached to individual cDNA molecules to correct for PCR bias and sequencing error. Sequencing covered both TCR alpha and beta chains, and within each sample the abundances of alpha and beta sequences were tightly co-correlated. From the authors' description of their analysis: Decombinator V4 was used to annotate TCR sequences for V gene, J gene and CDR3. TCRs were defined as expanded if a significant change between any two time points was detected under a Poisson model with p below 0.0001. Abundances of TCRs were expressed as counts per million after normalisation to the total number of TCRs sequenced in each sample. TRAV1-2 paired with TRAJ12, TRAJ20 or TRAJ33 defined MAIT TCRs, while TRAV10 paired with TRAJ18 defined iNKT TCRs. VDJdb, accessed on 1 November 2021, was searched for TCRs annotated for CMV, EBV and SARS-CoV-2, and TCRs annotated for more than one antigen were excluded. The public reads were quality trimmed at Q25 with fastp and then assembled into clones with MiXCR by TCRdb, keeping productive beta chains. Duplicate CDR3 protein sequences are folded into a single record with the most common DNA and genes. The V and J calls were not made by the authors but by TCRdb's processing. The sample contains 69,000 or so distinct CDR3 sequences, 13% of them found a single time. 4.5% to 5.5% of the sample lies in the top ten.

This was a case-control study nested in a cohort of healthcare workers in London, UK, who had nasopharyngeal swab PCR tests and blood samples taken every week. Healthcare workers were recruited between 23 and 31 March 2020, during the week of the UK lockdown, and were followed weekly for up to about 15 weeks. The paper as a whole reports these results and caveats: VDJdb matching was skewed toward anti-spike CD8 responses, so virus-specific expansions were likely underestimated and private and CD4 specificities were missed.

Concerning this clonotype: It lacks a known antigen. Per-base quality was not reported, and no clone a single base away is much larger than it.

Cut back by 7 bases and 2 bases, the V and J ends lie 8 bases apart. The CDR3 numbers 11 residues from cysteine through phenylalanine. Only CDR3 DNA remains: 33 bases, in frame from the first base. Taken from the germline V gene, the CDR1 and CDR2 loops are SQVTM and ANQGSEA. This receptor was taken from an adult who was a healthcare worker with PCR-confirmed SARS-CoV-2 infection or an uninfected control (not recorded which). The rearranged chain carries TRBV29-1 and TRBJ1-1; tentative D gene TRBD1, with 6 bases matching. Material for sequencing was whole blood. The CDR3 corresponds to CSAGTNTEAFF. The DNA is TGCAGCGCGGGGACAAACACTGAAGCTTTCTTT.